A single sample gave rise to the 10 T cell receptor beta chains below, sequenced in a study of tissue T cells after allogeneic stem cell transplantation. Enrolled prospectively were adult allogeneic hematopoietic cell transplant recipients whose graft-versus-host disease was steroid-refractory. Sequencing used immunoSEQ multiplex PCR; TCRdb keeps in-frame clones, though not all of them. The sample records over 2,000 clones, around three fifths being singletons. The sequences come from ileal tissue, collected at autopsy. These receptors were taken from a male patient of 60 years or more with steroid-refractory graft-versus-host disease after an allogeneic stem cell transplant. The graft donor may have contributed some T cells.

The CDR3 region is CASSYDEMKPQYF. CDR3 DNA: TGTGCCAGCAGCTATGACGAGATGAAGCCGCAGTATTTT. This chain links TRBV12-3 or TRBV12-4 with TRBJ2-3; D uncertain. The CDR3 extends over 13 amino acids. Trimming removed 6 bases at V and 10 bases at J, with 17 bases between.

By sample share, this clone is large. The chain recombines TRBV7-9 with TRBJ1-4; no clear D gene. CDR1 and CDR2 (germline): SEHNR, FQNEAQ (reference sequence). V was trimmed by 4 bases and J by 5 bases, leaving 11 bases between them. There are 14 residues in the CDR3. CDR3 region: CASSSFDGNEKLFF. The CDR3 DNA sequence: TGTGCCAGCAGCTCCTTCGACGGGAATGAAAAACTGTTTTTT.

The chain employs TRBV19 and TRBJ1-5; no definite D call. The V end was cut by 7 bases, the J end by 2 bases, with 15 bases between. Germline V gene lookup returns CDR1 LNHDA and CDR2 SQIVND (reference sequence). The CDR3 is made up of 15 amino acids. CDR3 nucleotide sequence: TGTGCCAGTAAGTGGGCGGGGAACGGCAATCAGCCCCAGCATTTT. Protein sequence: CASKWAGNGNQPQHF.

The V call is TRBV4-3, the J call TRBJ1-1; D is uncertain. The V and J ends lost 6 bases and 5 bases respectively, with 13 bases between them. CDR1 and CDR2 from the germline V gene are LGHNA and YSLEER. The CDR3 consists of 13 residues. CDR3: CASRDGRGTEAFF. Here the CDR3 DNA reads TGCGCCAGCAGAGACGGACGTGGAACTGAAGCTTTCTTT.

V is TRBV4-3 and J is TRBJ1-3; D gene unclear. V lost 0 bases to trimming and J lost 4 bases, with 1 base between them. Germline CDR1 is LGHNA and CDR2 is YSLEER. This CDR3 has 12 residues. The CDR3 bases are TGCGCCAGCAGCCAAGAGGGAAACACCATATATTTT. It is translated as CASSQEGNTIYF.

This chain joins TRBV29-1 and TRBJ1-1; D call uncertain. Germline assignment: CDR1 SQVTM and CDR2 ANQGSEA. The CDR3 is 13 amino acids. Trimming pared 5 bases from V and 0 bases from J, leaving 10 bases between. CDR3 DNA: TGCAGCGTTATTAGCCCCATGAACACTGAAGCTTTCTTT. It is translated as CSVISPMNTEAFF.

The gene calls are TRBV7-6 and TRBJ2-2; 9 bases map to TRBD2. CDR1 is SGHVS, CDR2 FNYEAQ, per germline. V shed 1 base, J shed 2 bases, and the junction held 2 bases outside the gene matches. There are 16 residues in the CDR3. The CDR3 region has the DNA TGTGCCAGCAGCTTAGGACTAGCGGCAAACACCGGGGAGCTGTTTTTT. Its protein is CASSLGLAANTGELFF.

This rearrangement joins TRBV7-2 to TRBJ2-7; D remains unclear. V was clipped by 6 bases and J by 0 bases, with 12 bases between them. CDR1 and CDR2 from the germline V gene are SGHTA and FQGNSA. This CDR3 contains 14 residues. The CDR3 DNA reads TGTGCCAGCAGACGGACGGTGAGCTCCTACGAGCAGTACTTC. This codes for CASRRTVSSYEQYF.

The gene calls are TRBV4-3 and TRBJ1-2; no firm D call. CDR1 LGHNA and CDR2 YSLEER come from the germline V gene. The CDR3 runs 14 residues. The ends were cut back, 3 bases at V and 5 bases at J, with 13 bases in the middle. Here the CDR3 DNA reads TGCGCCAGCAGCCAGGCCGACGGAGGGTATGGCTACACCTTC. Its protein product is CASSQADGGYGYTF.

The chain joins TRBV7-8 to TRBJ1-1; D unclear. The CDR3 totals 11 residues. Germline V gene sequence: CDR1 SGHVS, CDR2 FQNEAQ. V was cut by 5 bases and J by 6 bases, with 7 bases left in between. CDR3 in amino acids: CASSPLAEAFF. Written as DNA, the CDR3 is TGTGCCAGCAGCCCTCTAGCTGAAGCTTTCTTT.